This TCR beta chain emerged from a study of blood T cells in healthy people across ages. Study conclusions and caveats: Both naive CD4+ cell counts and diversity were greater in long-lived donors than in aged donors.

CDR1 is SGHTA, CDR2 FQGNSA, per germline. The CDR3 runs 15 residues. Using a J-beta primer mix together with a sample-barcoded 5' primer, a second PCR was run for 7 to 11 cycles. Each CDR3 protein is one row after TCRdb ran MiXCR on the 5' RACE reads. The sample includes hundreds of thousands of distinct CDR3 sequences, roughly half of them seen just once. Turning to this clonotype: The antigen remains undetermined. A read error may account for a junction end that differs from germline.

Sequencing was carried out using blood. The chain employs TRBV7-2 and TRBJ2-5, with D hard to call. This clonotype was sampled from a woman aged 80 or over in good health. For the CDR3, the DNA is TGTGCCAGCAGCTTAATTGTAGGGTCGCAAGGGACCCAGTACTTC. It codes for CASSLIVGSQGTQYF.